What follows are 15 T cell receptor beta chains derived from one specimen sequenced in a study of T cell changes during pregnancy in multiple sclerosis. Generated by immunoSEQ multiplex PCR, the TCRdb table keeps only in-frame clones and is missing some. The repertoire includes about 46,000 clones, approximately 90% of them detected once, and approximately 2.9% sits in the top ten. The sample consisted of CD8+ T cells from peripheral blood mononuclear cells, taken in the second trimester of pregnancy. These receptors all come from a female donor with multiple sclerosis, enrolled in a pregnancy study.

CDR3 protein: CASSIDLRTERNSPLHF. In nucleotides, the CDR3 is TGTGCCAGTAGTATAGACCTTAGGACAGAGAGGAATTCACCCCTCCACTTT. The rearrangement joins TRBV19 to TRBJ1-6, with D perhaps TRBD1 (6 bases). Germline-derived CDR1 and CDR2 are LNHDA and SQIVND (reference sequence). Trimming shortened V by 0 bases and J by 7 bases, and 16 bases separated the two germline ends. The CDR3 has 17 residues.

The chain joins TRBV27 to TRBJ2-7; 9 nucleotides agree with TRBD1. J was trimmed by 6 bases and V by 6 bases; bases with no gene match: 9. The CDR3 extends over 14 amino acids. Germline V gene lookup returns CDR1 MNHEY and CDR2 SMNVEV (reference sequence). The CDR3 loop is CASSPGTGPSEQYF. For the CDR3, the DNA is TGTGCCAGCAGCCCTGGGACAGGGCCTAGCGAGCAGTACTTC.

The rearrangement uses TRBV7-6 and TRBJ1-4; possibly TRBD1 for D (5 bases). The CDR3 consists of 17 residues. V was pared by 1 base and J by 8 bases, with 20 bases between. Germline V gives CDR1 SGHVS, CDR2 FNYEAQ. The CDR3 protein is CASSLGPWSGKGEKLFF. As DNA, the CDR3 is TGTGCCAGCAGCTTAGGTCCTTGGTCAGGGAAGGGAGAAAAACTGTTTTTT.

V is TRBV7-9 and J is TRBJ2-5, with D perhaps matching TRBD2 (6 bases). Trimming removed 6 bases at V and 2 bases at J, with 13 bases between. The CDR3 covers 14 residues. Germline loops: CDR1 SEHNR, CDR2 FQNEAQ (reference sequence). CDR3 sequence reads: CASSESGVQETQYF. DNA of the CDR3: TGTGCCAGCAGTGAGTCGGGGGTACAAGAGACCCAGTACTTC. Supplemented by reference TRBV7-9 and TRBJ2-5, the full variable domain reads DTGVSQNPRHKITKRGQNVTFRCDPISEHNRLYWYRQTLGQGPEFLTYFQNEAQLEKSRLLSDRFSAERPKGSFSTLEIQRTEQGDSAMYLCASSESGVQETQYFGPGTRLLVL.

V usage is TRBV5-4 and J usage is TRBJ2-7, with TRBD1 identical over 7 bases. CDR1 is SGHNT and CDR2 is YYREEE in the germline V gene (reference sequence). This CDR3 is 14 amino acids long. V dropped 2 bases and J dropped 0; count of bases not matched to a gene: 2. CDR3 residues: CASSLNRGSYEQYF. CDR3 nucleotide sequence: TGTGCCAGCAGCTTAAACAGGGGCTCCTACGAGCAGTACTTC.

The chain couples TRBV7-2 to TRBJ2-7; no reliable D call. With 3 bases removed from V and 4 bases from J, the gap between germline ends came to 7 bases. The CDR3 is made up of 12 amino acids. Germline V gene data show CDR1 as SGHTA and CDR2 as FQGNSA. In DNA, the CDR3 is TGTGCCAGCAGCTTCGAGAGTTACGAGCAGTACTTC. Its translation: CASSFESYEQYF.

A few counts support this clone. V usage is TRBV9 and J usage is TRBJ1-1; TRBD1 might be the D (5 bases). The V gene's germline CDR1 is SGDLS and CDR2 YYNGEE. This CDR3 is 15 amino acids long. Trimming left V 0 bases short and J 5 bases short, with 14 bases between. CDR3 sequence (DNA): TGTGCCAGCAGCGTAGGGGGGGGAGGGAAAACTGAAGCTTTCTTT. Residues: CASSVGGGGKTEAFF.

V and J are TRBV9 and TRBJ2-3; TRBD1 is a possible D gene (6 bases). V was cut by 4 bases and J by 2 bases, with 14 bases left in between. CDR3 length: 15 amino acids. Looked up from germline, CDR1 is SGDLS and CDR2 is YYNGEE. The CDR3 loop reads CASSPGEGYTDTQYF. CDR3 DNA sequence: TGTGCCAGCAGCCCAGGGGAAGGTTACACAGATACGCAGTATTTT. Full variable domain (remainder filled in from reference TRBV9 and TRBJ2-3): DSGVTQTPKHLITATGQRVTLRCSPRSGDLSVYWYQQSLDQGLQFLIQYYNGEERAKGNILERFSAQQFPDLHSELNLSSLELGDSALYFCASSPGEGYTDTQYFGPGTRLTVL.

This sequence joins TRBV7-3 and TRBJ2-3; 7 bases are shared with TRBD1. The trim removed 5 bases at V and 1 base at J, leaving 6 bases unmatched. This CDR3 is 15 amino acids long. Per the germline V gene, CDR1 is SGHTA and CDR2 is FQGTGA. The CDR3 here is CASSRGGYGTDTQYF. The CDR3 nucleotides are TGTGCCAGCAGCCGAGGGGGCTACGGCACAGATACGCAGTATTTT.

The V and J genes are TRBV12-5 and TRBJ1-5, with a possible D match to TRBD1 (6 bases). Germline V gives CDR1 LGHNT, CDR2 FRNRAP. The CDR3 contains 15 residues. The V gene lost 6 bases and the J gene lost 4 bases, with 16 bases spanning the gap. This CDR3 reads CASGPHGTKNQPQHF. The CDR3 DNA follows: TGTGCTAGTGGACCCCACGGGACAAAGAATCAGCCCCAGCATTTT.

This sequence joins TRBV12-5 and TRBJ1-1; D is unclear. The V end was cut by 5 bases, the J end by 4 bases, with 8 bases between. Germline CDR1 LGHNT, CDR2 FRNRAP. The CDR3 extends over 12 amino acids. CDR3 sequence: CASGLSGTEAFF. The CDR3 bases are TGTGCTAGTGGTCTCAGCGGCACTGAAGCTTTCTTT.

The V gene is TRBV29-1, the J gene TRBJ1-2; 7 bases line up with TRBD1. The CDR3 totals 12 residues. J gave up 1 base and V 7 bases, and 3 bases lay outside the gene matches. Germline CDR1 is SQVTM and CDR2 is ANQGSEA. The DNA of the CDR3 is TGCAGCGCAGGGACAGATAACTATGGCTACACCTTC. It is translated as CSAGTDNYGYTF.

The chain is built from TRBV20-1 and TRBJ1-2; no firm D call. In germline, CDR1 is DFQATT, CDR2 SNEGSKA (reference sequence). The germline V and J ends were trimmed by 6 bases and 7 bases, with 12 bases remaining between them. The CDR3 is made up of 11 amino acids. The CDR3 reads CSAPLWAGYTF. CDR3 DNA: TGCAGTGCCCCGCTCTGGGCTGGCTACACCTTC.

This chain uses TRBV6-1 with TRBJ2-1, with D tentatively TRBD2 (5 bases). V was clipped by 6 bases and J by 4 bases, with 13 bases between them. Germline loops: CDR1 MNHNS, CDR2 SASEGT. There are 14 residues in the CDR3. The CDR3 nucleotides read TGTGCCAGCAGCCCCCGCGGGTTATACAATGAGCAGTTCTTC. Its translation: CASSPRGLYNEQFF.

This sequence joins TRBV9 and TRBJ2-1, with 7 bases lining up with TRBD2. The CDR3 is made up of 16 amino acids. Germline CDR1 reads SGDLS; CDR2 reads YYNGEE. Trimming removed 0 bases from V and 6 bases from J; junction bases left unmatched: 9. CDR3 sequence (DNA): TGTGCCAGCAGCGTAGAGGGAGGGACGGTCCGCAATGAGCAGTTCTTC. Its translation is CASSVEGGTVRNEQFF.